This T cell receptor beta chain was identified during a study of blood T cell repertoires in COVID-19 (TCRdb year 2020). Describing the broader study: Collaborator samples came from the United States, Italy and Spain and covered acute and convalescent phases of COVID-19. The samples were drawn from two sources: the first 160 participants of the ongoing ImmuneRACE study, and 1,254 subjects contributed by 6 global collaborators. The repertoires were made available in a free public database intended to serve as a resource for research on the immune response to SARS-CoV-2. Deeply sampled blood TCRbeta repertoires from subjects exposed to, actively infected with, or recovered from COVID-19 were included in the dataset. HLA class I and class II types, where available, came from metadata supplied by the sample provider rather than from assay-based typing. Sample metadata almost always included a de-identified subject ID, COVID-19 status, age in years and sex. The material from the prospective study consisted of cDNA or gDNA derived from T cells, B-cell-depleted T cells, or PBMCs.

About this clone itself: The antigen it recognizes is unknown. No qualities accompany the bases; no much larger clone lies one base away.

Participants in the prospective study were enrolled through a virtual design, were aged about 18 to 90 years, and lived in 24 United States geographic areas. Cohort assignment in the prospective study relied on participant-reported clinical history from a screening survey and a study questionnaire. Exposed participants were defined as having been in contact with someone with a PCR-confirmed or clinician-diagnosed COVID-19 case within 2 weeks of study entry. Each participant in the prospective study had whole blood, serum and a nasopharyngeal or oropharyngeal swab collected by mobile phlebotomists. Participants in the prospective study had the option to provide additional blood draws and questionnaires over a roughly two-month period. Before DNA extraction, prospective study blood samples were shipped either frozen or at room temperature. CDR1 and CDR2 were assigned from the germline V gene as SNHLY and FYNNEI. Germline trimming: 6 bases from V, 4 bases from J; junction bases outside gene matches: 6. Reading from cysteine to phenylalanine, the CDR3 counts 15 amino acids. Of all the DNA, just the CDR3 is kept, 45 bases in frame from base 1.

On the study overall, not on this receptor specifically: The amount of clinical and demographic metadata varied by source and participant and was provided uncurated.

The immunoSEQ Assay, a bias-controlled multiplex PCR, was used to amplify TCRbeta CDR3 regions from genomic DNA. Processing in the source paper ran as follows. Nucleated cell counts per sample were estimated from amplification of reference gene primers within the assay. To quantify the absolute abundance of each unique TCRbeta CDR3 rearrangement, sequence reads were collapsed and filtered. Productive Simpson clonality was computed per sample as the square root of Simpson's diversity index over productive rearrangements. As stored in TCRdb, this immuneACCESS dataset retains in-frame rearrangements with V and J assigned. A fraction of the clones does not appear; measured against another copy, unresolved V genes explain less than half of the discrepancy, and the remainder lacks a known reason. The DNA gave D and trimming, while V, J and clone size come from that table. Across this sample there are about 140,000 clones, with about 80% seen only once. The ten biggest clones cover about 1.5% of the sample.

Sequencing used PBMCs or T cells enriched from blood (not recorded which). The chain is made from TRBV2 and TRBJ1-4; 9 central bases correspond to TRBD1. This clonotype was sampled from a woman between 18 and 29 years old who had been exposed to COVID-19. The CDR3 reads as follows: CASRILGQGNEKLFF. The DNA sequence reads TGTGCCAGCAGGATTTTGGGACAGGGTAATGAAAAACTGTTTTTT.